This T cell receptor (beta chain) came from a study of metastatic and nonmetastatic thyroid tumors. Study summary: Blood and tumor or nodule tissue repertoires from malignant and benign thyroid patients were compared.

TCRdb reanalyzed the PCR reads with MiXCR. The sample holds about 4,600 clones, around 19% seen once. CDR3 size: 16 residues. Germline V gives CDR1 SGHAT, CDR2 FQNNGV. J lost 2 bases, V lost 3 bases, and 4 bases had no gene match. All patients were untreated before thyroid surgery. The sample holds many counts of this clone. V is TRBV11-2 and J is TRBJ2-3, with 11 bases matching TRBD2. Sequencing input: adjacent normal tissue. The sequence was obtained from a male donor with papillary thyroid cancer or a benign thyroid nodule (not recorded which). Some clones in this sample may be carry-over from other donors' samples. DNA for the CDR3: TGTGCCAGCAGCTTCAGACTAGCGGGGTTCACAGATACGCAGTATTTT. Its translation: CASSFRLAGFTDTQYF.